This entry concerns a single TCR beta chain. These data come from a study of Ad26.COV2.S vaccination and SARS-CoV-2 variants. The wider study: The donor was enrolled in the Ad26.COV2.S arm of the COV1001 trial.

Clones were sequenced by immunoSEQ multiplex PCR, and TCRdb holds only the in-frame ones, with some missing. The sample has roughly 400,000 clones, about 90% seen once. The CDR3 has 17 residues. Stated treatment: some 20 received Ad26.COV2.S at low or high dose, single or two shots; about 5 received placebo; per-sample allocation not given. Samples were taken on day 63 after the first vaccine or placebo injection. This sample comprised peripheral blood, obtained in a trial of Ad26.COV2.S vaccine versus placebo. This receptor was taken from a person aged 18-65 years who received the Ad26.COV2.S COVID-19 vaccine or a placebo. This chain uses TRBV1 with TRBJ2-1; the table gives TRBD2 as D, unverified against the DNA. TRBV1 has pseudogene status. This CDR3 reads CTSSQDHEWGAYNEQFF. The CDR3 bases are TGCACCAGCAGCCAAGATCACGAGTGGGGGGCCTACAATGAGCAGTTCTTC.